A selection of T cell receptor beta chains follows, all from one sample in a study of blood T cells in healthy people across ages. One entry per CDR3 protein, called by TCRdb with MiXCR from the 5' RACE reads. This sample has hundreds of thousands of distinct CDR3 sequences; 56% occur once, and the top ten carry roughly 25%. Sequences were obtained from blood. These receptors all stem from a man aged 35-49 years in good health. Both conserved end residues are part of each CDR3. Fields, in order: J gene, clone size, D gene, V gene, CDR3 protein, CDR3 DNA. D genes are given only for firm matches. The size of a clone is reported for some rows only, either as once, few or many, or as a class for expanded clones.

TRBJ1-2	NA	NA	TRBV10-3	CAISESGGRNLYGYTF	TGTGCCATCAGTGAGTCAGGCGGGCGAAACCTCTATGGCTACACCTTC
TRBJ2-7	NA	NA	TRBV14	CASRYGTYEQYF	TGTGCCAGCAGGTACGGCACCTACGAGCAGTACTTC
TRBJ2-5	few	NA	TRBV5-1	CASSKGDFQETQYF	TGCGCCAGCAGCAAGGGGGATTTTCAAGAGACCCAGTACTTC
TRBJ2-3	few	NA	TRBV4-2	CASSQEQATDTQYF	TGTGCCAGCAGCCAGGAGCAAGCCACAGATACGCAGTATTTT
TRBJ1-1	NA	NA	TRBV25-1	CASSEAALNTEAFF	TGTGCCAGCAGTGAAGCAGCCTTGAACACTGAAGCTTTCTTT
TRBJ1-5	NA	TRBD1	TRBV11-2	CASSFGTGINQPQHF	TGTGCCAGCAGCTTCGGGACAGGGATCAATCAGCCCCAGCATTTT
TRBJ2-3	NA	TRBD1	TRBV12-3/TRBV12-4	CASSLRGQGARSLVADTQYF	TGTGCCAGCAGTCTGCGAGGACAGGGGGCGCGAAGTTTGGTTGCAGATACGCAGTATTTT
TRBJ2-1	NA	TRBD1	TRBV2	CASKDRGPVQFF	TGTGCCAGCAAGGACAGGGGGCCCGTGCAGTTCTTC
TRBJ2-5	NA	NA	TRBV5-1	CASRPSTGIQETQYF	TGCGCCAGCAGGCCCAGCACCGGGATTCAAGAGACCCAGTACTTC
TRBJ1-6	NA	NA	TRBV27	CASSLGSYSPLHF	TGTGCCAGCAGTTTGGGCAGCTATTCACCCCTCCACTTT
TRBJ2-7	NA	NA	TRBV18	CASSPGGLFGEQYF	TGTGCCAGCTCACCAGGGGGGTTGTTTGGCGAGCAGTACTTC
TRBJ1-1	NA	NA	TRBV9	CASSVPGAGNTEAFF	TGTGCCAGCAGCGTACCCGGAGCCGGAAACACTGAAGCTTTCTTT
TRBJ2-5	few	NA	TRBV5-1	CASSLVEGNEQYF	TGCGCCAGCAGCTTGGTGGAGGGCAATGAGCAGTACTTC
TRBJ2-5	few	TRBD1	TRBV6-5	CASSYSWTGSMETQYF	TGTGCCAGCAGTTACTCGTGGACAGGGTCAATGGAGACCCAGTACTTC
TRBJ1-1	NA	NA	TRBV6-5	CASGKAGARNTEAFF	TGTGCCAGTGGCAAGGCAGGGGCGAGGAACACTGAAGCTTTCTTT
TRBJ2-1	once	TRBD2	TRBV28	CASSLNGGASDEQFF	TGTGCCAGCAGTTTAAACGGGGGGGCTAGTGATGAGCAGTTCTTC
TRBJ1-5	NA	NA	TRBV4-2	CASSQPKEGILSNQPQHF	TGTGCCAGCAGCCAACCAAAAGAGGGTATCCTGAGCAATCAGCCCCAGCATTTT
TRBJ1-5	once	NA	TRBV2	CASDFNSNQPQHF	TGTGCCAGCGATTTCAATAGCAATCAGCCCCAGCATTTT
TRBJ1-2	NA	TRBD1	TRBV12-3/TRBV12-4	CASSISGGQGNYGYTF	TGTGCCAGCAGCATATCAGGGGGCCAGGGGAACTATGGCTACACCTTC
TRBJ1-5	few	NA	TRBV3-1	CASSQVLNQPQHF	TGTGCCAGCAGCCAAGTGCTCAATCAGCCCCAGCATTTT